This T cell receptor (beta chain) was observed in a study of blood T cell repertoires in COVID-19. About the study: The United States, Italy and Spain supplied acute and convalescent COVID-19 samples.

Germline CDR1 MDHEN, CDR2 SYDVKM. Trimming removed 3 bases from V and 2 bases from J; junction bases left unmatched: 3. The CDR3 consists of 14 residues. This table comes from immunoSEQ multiplex PCR, and its TCRdb copy is limited to in-frame clones, with some not included. The sample includes about 310,000 clones, roughly 85% of them seen just once. The rearrangement links TRBV28 to TRBJ1-2; 7 bases are a match to TRBD1. What was sequenced was PBMCs or T cells enriched from blood (not recorded which). The clonotype comes from a woman in her twenties or thirties who had been exposed to COVID-19. CDR3 loop: CASSFTGANYGYTF. The CDR3 DNA follows: TGTGCCAGCAGTTTTACAGGGGCGAACTATGGCTACACCTTC.